What follows are 30 T cell receptor beta chains derived from one specimen sequenced in a study of blood T cell repertoires in COVID-19. Data came from immunoSEQ multiplex PCR; TCRdb stores just in-frame clones and leaves some out. Of about 210,000 clones in the sample, 81% were seen once. Sequencing input: PBMCs or T cells enriched from blood (not recorded which). The source is a woman in her fifties or sixties with acute COVID-19.

The V gene is TRBV12-3 or TRBV12-4, the J gene TRBJ2-3, with D maybe TRBD2 (6 bases). Between the trimmed V and J ends, which lost 4 bases and 5 bases, there was a span of 7 bases. The CDR3 sequence is 12 residues long. Here the CDR3 reads CASSSEGDTQYF. The CDR3, as DNA: TGTGCCAGCAGTTCGGAGGGAGATACGCAGTATTTT.

This clone was counted between two and nine times. The genes are TRBV5-4 and TRBJ2-7; maybe TRBD2 (5 bases). CDR1 and CDR2 (germline): SGHNT, YYREEE (reference sequence). This CDR3 contains 14 residues. Trimming took 0 bases from V and 3 from J, leaving 10 bases between them. CDR3: CASSLVGGIYEQYF. The CDR3 DNA is TGTGCCAGCAGCTTGGTAGGAGGCATCTACGAGCAGTACTTC.

This clone is a singleton in its sample. This sequence joins TRBV7-7 and TRBJ2-3; D not certain. CDR1 and CDR2 (germline): SSHAT, FNYEAQ (reference sequence). The CDR3 has 13 residues. V was shortened by 1 base and J by 6 bases, with 8 bases between the two germline ends. The CDR3, as DNA: TGTGCCAGCAGCTTAGGTTACGAGGATACGCAGTATTTT. It codes for CASSLGYEDTQYF.

The chain is built from TRBV5-8 and TRBJ1-2; possibly TRBD1 for D (5 bases). Trimming left V 3 bases short and J 6 bases short, with 15 bases between. CDR3 size: 14 residues. Germline loops: CDR1 SGHTS, CDR2 YDEGEE. DNA of the CDR3: TGTGCCAGCAGCTGGGGGAGGGGCATCGATGGCTACACCTTC. It yields the protein CASSWGRGIDGYTF. Full variable domain (missing parts from reference TRBV5-8 and TRBJ1-2): EAGVTQSPTHLIKTRGQQATLRCSPISGHTSVYWYQQALGLGLQFLLWYDEGEERNRGNFPPRFSGRQFPNYSSELNVNALELEDSALYLCASSWGRGIDGYTFGSGTRLTVV.

The count of this clone is one. J is TRBJ1-5 and V is TRBV19, with 8 bases identical to TRBD1. Germline CDR1 reads LNHDA; CDR2 reads SQIVND (reference sequence). The CDR3 spans 16 residues. V was clipped by 4 bases and J by 2 bases; unmatched bases: 7. The CDR3 nucleotides are TGTGCCAGTAGTACGCTTGGACAGGGAGGCAATCAGCCCCAGCATTTT. Protein sequence: CASSTLGQGGNQPQHF.

This clone was seen just once. The gene calls are TRBV27 and TRBJ2-1, with 10 bases identical to TRBD2. The CDR3 runs to 15 residues. After removal of 6 bases from V and 3 bases from J, the junction contained 5 bases not matched to a gene. Germline CDR1 and CDR2: MNHEY and SMNVEV (reference sequence). Here the CDR3 DNA reads TGTGCCAGCAGACCCGGGACTAGCGACTACAATGAGCAGTTCTTC. This codes for CASRPGTSDYNEQFF.

This chain links TRBV21-1 with TRBJ2-3; TRBD2 is the table's D call, not checked against the DNA. TRBV21-1 is a pseudogene locus. The CDR3 runs to 19 residues. The CDR3 bases are TGTGCCAGCAGCAAAAGGGCTAGCGGGCAAGAAGCGAGCACAGATACGCAGTATTTT. Amino acids: CASSKRASGQEASTDTQYF.

The gene calls are TRBV12-3 or TRBV12-4 and TRBJ1-2; D call uncertain. This CDR3 spans 12 amino acids. Trimming removed 2 bases from V and 4 bases from J, with 5 bases in between. As DNA, the CDR3 is TGTGCCAGCAGTTTACCTTCCTATGGCTACACCTTC. Protein sequence: CASSLPSYGYTF.

V and J are TRBV18 and TRBJ1-1, with D hard to call. Germline V gene data show CDR1 as KGHSH and CDR2 as LQKENI. Deletions cut 6 bases from V and 3 bases from J, with 14 bases between. This CDR3 contains 14 residues. This CDR3 is CASSQGSGYTEAFF. The CDR3 DNA is TGTGCCAGCTCCCAAGGGTCGGGATACACTGAAGCTTTCTTT.

This chain links TRBV7-8 with TRBJ1-3; D is uncertain. Trimming left V 6 bases short and J 0 bases short, with 6 bases between. CDR1 and CDR2 from the germline V gene are SGHVS and FQNEAQ. The CDR3 is made up of 13 amino acids. The CDR3 DNA follows: TGTGCCAGCAGGTCCAGCTCTGGAAACACCATATATTTT. This encodes CASRSSSGNTIYF.

The V gene is TRBV7-8, the J gene TRBJ1-2; 9 nucleotides match TRBD1. Unmatched junction bases numbered 3, after V lost 4 bases and J lost 3 bases. This CDR3 has 14 residues. Germline CDR1 SGHVS, CDR2 FQNEAQ. The DNA for the CDR3 is TGTGCCAGCAGCTCGGGACAGGGATACTATGGCTACACCTTC. It encodes CASSSGQGYYGYTF.

The CDR3 protein is CASSPPVAGVNTEAFF. In DNA form, the CDR3 reads TGTGCCAGCAGCCCGCCGGTGGCAGGGGTGAACACTGAAGCTTTCTTT. This rearrangement joins TRBV7-8 to TRBJ1-1; D might be TRBD1 (6 bases). Germline assignment: CDR1 SGHVS and CDR2 FQNEAQ. There are 16 residues in the CDR3. The V and J ends lost 5 bases and 0 bases respectively, with 16 bases between them.

The genes are TRBV19 and TRBJ2-1, with 8 bases fitting TRBD1. V dropped 6 bases and J dropped 0; count of bases not matched to a gene: 10. Germline V gene sequence: CDR1 LNHDA, CDR2 SQIVND (reference sequence). The CDR3 loop spans 17 amino acids. CDR3: CASRSRGQESSYNEQFF. Here the CDR3 DNA reads TGTGCCAGTAGGTCGAGGGGACAGGAGAGCTCCTACAATGAGCAGTTCTTC. The whole variable domain, filled in from reference TRBV19 and TRBJ2-1, reads DGGITQSPKYLFRKEGQNVTLSCEQNLNHDAMYWYRQDPGQGLRLIYYSQIVNDFQKGDIAEGYSVSREKKESFPLTVTSAQKNPTAFYLCASRSRGQESSYNEQFFGPGTRLTVL.

CDR3 DNA sequence: TGTGCCAGTAGCAGCGGAGGAAGGATTAATTCACCCCTCCACTTT. This sequence encodes CASSSGGRINSPLHF. The J gene is TRBJ1-6, the V gene TRBV19; D gene uncertain. The V gene's germline CDR1 is LNHDA and CDR2 SQIVND (reference sequence). Trimming removed 6 bases at V and 6 bases at J, with 15 bases between. The CDR3 loop spans 15 amino acids.

The chain uses TRBV28 and TRBJ2-3, with TRBD1 identical over 10 bases. The V gene's germline CDR1 is MDHEN and CDR2 SYDVKM. This CDR3 is 15 amino acids long. V dropped 6 bases and J dropped 4; count of bases not matched to a gene: 7. CDR3 region: CASSPDRGVPDTQYF. The CDR3 DNA reads as TGTGCCAGCAGCCCGGACAGGGGGGTCCCAGATACGCAGTATTTT.

The chain combines TRBV18 with TRBJ1-4; the D gene is possibly TRBD1 (5 bases). V was trimmed by 3 bases and J by 4 bases, leaving 12 bases between them. The CDR3 sequence is 15 residues long. Looked up from germline, CDR1 is KGHSH and CDR2 is LQKENI. The CDR3 loop is CASSPLAGHNEKLFF. CDR3 nucleotide sequence: TGTGCCAGCTCACCTTTGGCAGGGCATAATGAAAAACTGTTTTTT.

The gene calls are TRBV28 and TRBJ2-7; D not certain. Germline V gene lookup returns CDR1 MDHEN and CDR2 SYDVKM. The CDR3 contains 13 residues. Trimming removed 5 bases at V and 2 bases at J, with 10 bases between. The CDR3 here is CASSPQPPYEQYF. CDR3 DNA sequence: TGTGCCAGCAGTCCACAGCCGCCCTACGAGCAGTACTTC.

This clone was seen more than once but under ten times. The gene calls are TRBV7-9 and TRBJ1-2; D gene uncertain. V was trimmed by 1 base and J by 8 bases, leaving 14 bases between them. The CDR3 runs to 14 residues. Looked up from germline, CDR1 is SEHNR and CDR2 is FQNEAQ (reference sequence). CDR3 protein: CASSLGHSIGGYTF. The DNA of the CDR3 is TGTGCCAGCAGCTTAGGGCACAGCATAGGAGGCTACACCTTC. Variable domain in full (rest from reference TRBV7-9 and TRBJ1-2): DTGVSQNPRHKITKRGQNVTFRCDPISEHNRLYWYRQTLGQGPEFLTYFQNEAQLEKSRLLSDRFSAERPKGSFSTLEIQRTEQGDSAMYLCASSLGHSIGGYTFGSGTRLTVV.

The V and J genes are TRBV28 and TRBJ1-5; D is undetermined. This CDR3 is 16 amino acids long. The germline V gene has CDR1 MDHEN and CDR2 SYDVKM. The germline V and J ends were trimmed by 1 base and 0 bases, with 10 bases remaining between them. The CDR3 bases are TGTGCCAGCAGTTTATACGGAGAGTATAGCAATCAGCCCCAGCATTTT. It codes for CASSLYGEYSNQPQHF.

This clone was counted a few times. This chain links TRBV4-1 with TRBJ1-2, with 8 bases aligning to TRBD1. The CDR3 is made up of 16 amino acids. CDR1 MGHRA and CDR2 YSYEKL come from the germline V gene. The V and J ends lost 0 bases and 2 bases, in that order; junction bases with no gene match: 5. The CDR3 sequence: CASSQDGQGINYGYTF. The CDR3, as DNA: TGCGCCAGCAGCCAAGACGGACAGGGAATCAACTATGGCTACACCTTC.

This clone was detected once. The V and J genes are TRBV18 and TRBJ2-1; TRBD2 matches at 11 bases. Germline V gene data show CDR1 as KGHSH and CDR2 as LQKENI. V was clipped by 3 bases and J by 4 bases; unmatched bases: 11. The CDR3 extends over 18 amino acids. CDR3 sequence reads: CASSPPGLAGGTYNEQFF. The CDR3 DNA reads TGTGCCAGCTCACCCCCGGGGCTAGCGGGGGGCACATACAATGAGCAGTTCTTC.

J is TRBJ2-1 and V is TRBV6-5; 13 bases are shared with TRBD2. CDR3 length equals 14 residues. After removal of 7 bases from V and 9 bases from J, the junction contained 6 bases not matched to a gene. Looked up from germline, CDR1 is MNHEY and CDR2 is SVGAGI. The CDR3, as DNA: TGTGCCAGCACACTAGCGGGGGGGGTCAGTGAGCAGTTCTTC. Amino acids: CASTLAGGVSEQFF.

V and J are TRBV5-1 and TRBJ1-6, with no clear D. The CDR3 contains 16 residues. Germline-derived CDR1 and CDR2 are SGHRS and YFSETQ. V was trimmed by 0 bases and J by 0 bases, leaving 7 bases between them. CDR3: CASSLADSSYNSPLHF. In DNA form, the CDR3 reads TGCGCCAGCAGCTTGGCCGATAGCTCCTATAATTCACCCCTCCACTTT.

The chain couples TRBV6-5 to TRBJ2-7; a possible D gene is TRBD2 (6 bases). The V and J ends lost 8 bases and 3 bases respectively, with 14 bases between them. The CDR3 loop spans 13 amino acids. Per germline, CDR1 MNHEY and CDR2 SVGAGI. The CDR3 DNA sequence: TGTGCCAGCCGTCCGGGACTTCACTACGAGCAGTACTTC. It specifies CASRPGLHYEQYF.

The chain links TRBV28 to TRBJ2-3; 13 bases match TRBD2. CDR1 and CDR2 from the germline V gene are MDHEN and SYDVKM. Losses at the gene ends were 3 bases for V and 2 bases for J; bases not matched to a gene: 5. The length of the CDR3 is 17 residues. The CDR3 here is CASSFQGLAGTTDTQYF. The CDR3, as DNA: TGTGCCAGCAGTTTCCAGGGACTAGCGGGAACCACAGATACGCAGTATTTT.

This clone was found once. The chain carries TRBV4-1 and TRBJ2-5, with D uncertain. The CDR3 sequence is 13 residues long. CDR1 is MGHRA, CDR2 YSYEKL, per germline. V dropped 1 base and J dropped 5 bases, with 8 bases sitting between them. The CDR3 protein is CASSQATRETQYF. The CDR3 DNA is TGCGCCAGCAGCCAAGCTACGCGCGAGACCCAGTACTTC.

On this clone itself: Because the CDR3 is missing its conserved closing phenylalanine or tryptophan, this is likely a read error. It is unclear where the CDR3 begins or ends on the DNA, so no DNA is shown, and the CDR3 is as TCRdb lists it. The rearrangement joins TRBV13 to TRBJ2-7; the tabulated D call, TRBD1, remains unverified against the DNA. The CDR3 length is 12 residues, termini included. Germline V gene lookup returns CDR1 PRHDT and CDR2 FYEKMQ (reference sequence). The CDR3: CASSLSRTGQAY.

The V gene is TRBV2, the J gene TRBJ2-7; 12 bases fit TRBD2. V shed 5 bases and J 6 bases; nucleotides not matched to a gene: 2. The germline CDR1 and CDR2 sequences are SNHLY and FYNNEI. The CDR3 is 13 residues long. The DNA for the CDR3 is TGTGCCAGCAGTTCGGGACTAGCGGGCGAGCAGTACTTC. It yields the protein CASSSGLAGEQYF.

The chain uses TRBV14 and TRBJ1-1; no clear D gene. The CDR3 consists of 17 residues. Per the germline V gene, CDR1 is SGHDN and CDR2 is FVKESK. V lost 0 bases to trimming and J lost 2 bases, with 16 bases between them. In DNA form, the CDR3 reads TGTGCCAGCAGCCAAGATGACGGGAAATTTCGAAACACTGAAGCTTTCTTT. This sequence encodes CASSQDDGKFRNTEAFF. The complete variable domain, with remaining parts taken from reference TRBV14 and TRBJ1-1, reads EAGVTQFPSHSVIEKGQTVTLRCDPISGHDNLYWYRRVMGKEIKFLLHFVKESKQDESGMPNNRFLAERTGGTYSTLKVQPAELEDSGVYFCASSQDDGKFRNTEAFFGQGTRLTVV.

The chain combines TRBV29-1 with TRBJ2-3, with 7 bases lining up with TRBD1. V lost 3 bases, J lost 5 bases, and 5 bases stayed unmatched. Germline V lookup: CDR1 SQVTM, CDR2 ANQGSEA. The CDR3 has 13 amino acids. As DNA, the CDR3 is TGCAGCGTTGATGGGCAGGGGGTAGATACGCAGTATTTT. This gives the protein CSVDGQGVDTQYF.